The 20 T cell receptor beta chains listed next were all sequenced from one sample in a study of spatial heterogeneity in lung cancer (dated by TCRdb to the late 2010s). The sample's time point label, in plain terms: blood at routine non-recurrence follow-up after resection. The library was made by 5' RACE. The sequencer was a NextSeq 500. TCRdb reprocessed the public reads (quality trimming at Q25 with fastp, clone calling with MiXCR) and kept in-frame beta chains. Under each unique CDR3 protein, matching rows form one entry showing the most common genes and DNA. For this sample the table gives 40,000 to 50,000 distinct CDR3 sequences, of which roughly a tenth were detected only once. The top ten clones comprise 15% to 20% of the sample. Here the sequenced sample was PBMCs, taken at follow-up. All receptors come from a female donor with early-stage non-small cell lung cancer.

In its sample, this clonotype was seen many times. The genes are TRBV4-1 and TRBJ1-2; maybe TRBD1 (5 bases). The CDR3 covers 15 residues. CDR1 is MGHRA and CDR2 is YSYEKL in the germline V gene. Trimming stripped 1 base from V and 8 bases from J, with 17 bases between. The CDR3 loop is CASSQVAGEGKGYTF. As DNA, the CDR3 is TGCGCCAGCAGCCAAGTAGCGGGGGAAGGAAAAGGCTACACCTTC.

The chain links TRBV2 to TRBJ1-5; TRBD1 matches 9 bases. Germline CDR1 is SNHLY and CDR2 is FYNNEI. Trimming took 8 bases from V and 9 from J; bases not matched to a gene: 5. The CDR3 spans 12 residues. In nucleotides, the CDR3 is TGTGCCAGCCGAGGGACAGGGACGCCCCAGCATTTT. As protein: CASRGTGTPQHF.

This clonotype came up many times. The rearrangement joins TRBV20-1 to TRBJ1-1; 12 bases match TRBD1. Germline V gene lookup returns CDR1 DFQATT and CDR2 SNEGSKA (reference sequence). The length of the CDR3 is 16 residues. V gave up 1 base and J gave up 3 bases; unmatched junction bases: 6. CDR3 DNA sequence: TGCAGTGCTAGAGTGCCGGGACAGGGGGCGGACACTGAAGCTTTCTTT. Translated: CSARVPGQGADTEAFF.

This clonotype was found a few times. The chain combines TRBV5-4 with TRBJ1-2; D is unclear. The CDR3 has 14 amino acids. Deletions cut 3 bases from V and 3 bases from J, with 12 bases between. Germline CDR1 is SGHNT and CDR2 is YYREEE (reference sequence). The CDR3 reads CASSWAGLYYGYTF. In DNA, the CDR3 is TGTGCCAGCAGCTGGGCGGGGTTGTACTATGGCTACACCTTC.

Worth noting for this clonotype: A much larger clone differs by one base, so this may be a read error. The chain combines TRBV10-2 with TRBJ2-3; D is unresolved. V dropped 3 bases and J dropped 1 base, with 5 bases sitting between them. This CDR3 spans 13 amino acids. Looked up from germline, CDR1 is WSHSY and CDR2 is SAAADI. The CDR3 DNA sequence: TGCGCCAGCAGTGAACTGGGCACAGATACGCAGTATTTT. Its protein is CASSELGTDTQYF.

This clonotype was recorded at least ten times. The chain links TRBV21-1 to TRBJ2-7; the table's D call of TRBD1 was not tested on the DNA. TRBV21-1 is annotated as a pseudogene. There are 17 residues in the CDR3. The CDR3 coding sequence is TGTGCCAGCAGCAAAGGATTAAGGGGACGTGGAAGCTCCGAGCAGTACTTC. Its protein is CASSKGLRGRGSSEQYF.

This clonotype showed up many times. V gene TRBV28 combines with J gene TRBJ1-3, with a tentative D call TRBD1 (5 bases). Germline CDR1 and CDR2: MDHEN and SYDVKM. The V end was cut by 6 bases, the J end by 0 bases, with 18 bases between. The CDR3 length is 17 residues. CDR3 nucleotides: TGTGCCAGCAGACCAGTCGGGGGAGCGAGCTCTGGAAACACCATATATTTT. It codes for CASRPVGGASSGNTIYF.

This rearrangement joins TRBV5-1 to TRBJ1-2; the D gene is possibly TRBD1 (5 bases). V was cut by 1 base and J by 0 bases, with 13 bases left in between. Germline V lookup: CDR1 SGHRS, CDR2 YFSETQ. This CDR3 region has 16 residues. This CDR3 reads CASSLTTVAANYGYTF. DNA for the CDR3: TGCGCCAGCAGCTTGACGACAGTAGCGGCTAACTATGGCTACACCTTC.

The CDR3 DNA sequence: TGTGCCAGCAGACGACAGGGAACAGATACGCAGTATTTT. Translated, it gives CASRRQGTDTQYF. The chain carries TRBV9 and TRBJ2-3; 7 nucleotides match TRBD1. V shed 5 bases and J 3 bases; nucleotides not matched to a gene: 3. Per the germline V gene, CDR1 is SGDLS and CDR2 is YYNGEE. This CDR3 spans 13 amino acids. The full variable domain, with the rest looked up from reference TRBV9 and TRBJ2-3, is DSGVTQTPKHLITATGQRVTLRCSPRSGDLSVYWYQQSLDQGLQFLIQYYNGEERAKGNILERFSAQQFPDLHSELNLSSLELGDSALYFCASRRQGTDTQYFGPGTRLTVL.

J is TRBJ2-3 and V is TRBV7-2; D might be TRBD2 (5 bases). The V and J ends lost 9 bases and 0 bases respectively, with 16 bases between them. The length of the CDR3 is 15 residues. Germline V CDR1 and CDR2: SGHTA, FQGNSA. Written as DNA, the CDR3 is TGTGCCAGTGGGGAGCGAGGACTGAGCACAGATACGCAGTATTTT. This encodes CASGERGLSTDTQYF. The whole variable domain, remainder taken from reference TRBV7-2 and TRBJ2-3, is GAGVSQSPSNKVTEKGKDVELRCDPISGHTALYWYRQSLGQGLEFLIYFQGNSAPDKSGLPSDRFSAERTGGSVSTLTIQRTQQEDSAVYLCASGERGLSTDTQYFGPGTRLTVL.

This clonotype was seen many times. The chain links TRBV12-3 or TRBV12-4 to TRBJ2-7; the match to TRBD2 covers 7 bases. CDR3 length equals 14 residues. The V and J ends lost 6 bases and 3 bases, in that order; junction bases with no gene match: 8. This CDR3 is CASRHSGELYEQYF. CDR3 DNA: TGTGCCAGCAGACACAGCGGGGAACTCTACGAGCAGTACTTC.

Note on this clonotype: Since a much larger clone is just one base distant, this may be a read error. J is TRBJ2-7 and V is TRBV11-3; D assignment may be TRBD1 or TRBD2 (6 bases each). V lost 4 bases and J 6 bases, leaving 16 bases between the germline ends. The CDR3 is made up of 14 amino acids. CDR1 is SGHNT and CDR2 is YENEEA in the germline V gene. The CDR3 DNA is TGTGCCAGCAGCTCCAGGGGCGGAGGGAGCGAGCAGTACTTC. This sequence encodes CASSSRGGGSEQYF.

This clonotype was seen a few times. CDR3 loop: CASSLAAGGYYGYTF. In DNA form, the CDR3 reads TGTGCCAGCAGCTTAGCCGCAGGGGGCTACTATGGCTACACCTTC. The rearrangement joins TRBV11-1 to TRBJ1-2, with 8 bases that match TRBD1. Germline assignment: CDR1 SGHAT and CDR2 FQDESV (reference sequence). The CDR3 is 15 residues long. V gave up 0 bases and J gave up 3 bases; unmatched junction bases: 3.

This clonotype was found many times. CDR3 in amino acids: CASSTRLAVGTDTQYF. The CDR3 nucleotides read TGTGCCAGCAGCACCCGACTAGCGGTGGGTACAGATACGCAGTATTTT. This chain links TRBV11-2 with TRBJ2-3; 9 bases agree with TRBD2. V lost 5 bases and J lost 3; bases outside the gene matches: 9. Germline V gives CDR1 SGHAT, CDR2 FQNNGV. CDR3 length: 16 residues.

The chain uses TRBV2 and TRBJ2-1, with D tentatively TRBD1 or TRBD2 (6 bases each). The germline V gene encodes CDR1 SNHLY and CDR2 FYNNEI. The CDR3 totals 16 residues. The V end lost 6 bases, the J end lost 0 bases, and 15 bases lay between the germline ends. Written as DNA, the CDR3 is TGTGCCAGCAGGGAGGGACACCCGAGCTCCTACAATGAGCAGTTCTTC. Protein product: CASREGHPSSYNEQFF.

There are many counts of this clonotype. The chain is built from TRBV19 and TRBJ1-2; TRBD1 agrees at 7 bases. The CDR3 is 15 residues long. V shed 5 bases, J shed 4 bases, and the junction held 10 bases outside the gene matches. Germline values: CDR1 LNHDA, CDR2 SQIVND (reference sequence). CDR3 amino acids: CASSGAGQTTYGYTF. CDR3 bases: TGTGCCAGTAGTGGGGCGGGACAGACTACCTATGGCTACACCTTC. The full variable domain, rest sourced from reference TRBV19 and TRBJ1-2, is DGGITQSPKYLFRKEGQNVTLSCEQNLNHDAMYWYRQDPGQGLRLIYYSQIVNDFQKGDIAEGYSVSREKKESFPLTVTSAQKNPTAFYLCASSGAGQTTYGYTFGSGTRLTVV.

Turning to this clonotype: Just one base apart from a much larger clone, this may be a read error. The CDR3 loop reads CASTEGGAVYGQYF. The CDR3 DNA reads as TGTGCCAGCACCGAGGGGGGCGCGGTCTACGGGCAGTACTTC. This chain uses TRBV2 with TRBJ2-7, with D tentatively TRBD1 or TRBD2 (6 bases each). The CDR3 loop spans 14 amino acids. The germline gives CDR1 SNHLY, CDR2 FYNNEI.

The CDR3 reads CASSQDPLGGGFHEQFF. DNA for the CDR3: TGCGCCAGCAGCCAAGATCCGCTCGGCGGGGGTTTCCATGAGCAGTTCTTC. The chain is built from TRBV4-1 and TRBJ2-1, with 7 bases identical to TRBD2. Germline-derived CDR1 and CDR2 are MGHRA and YSYEKL. After removal of 0 bases from V and 8 bases from J, the junction contained 13 bases not matched to a gene. The CDR3 runs 17 residues.

In its sample, this clonotype was seen many times. The J gene is TRBJ2-4, the V gene TRBV6-5; no clear D gene. CDR3 length: 14 amino acids. Trimming took off 5 bases at V and 0 bases at J, with 8 bases between the two ends. Germline V gene data show CDR1 as MNHEY and CDR2 as SVGAGI. The DNA for the CDR3 is TGTGCCAGCAGTCCCACGGAAGCCAAAAACATTCAGTACTTC. It specifies CASSPTEAKNIQYF.

This clonotype has ten or more counts. The chain carries TRBV30 and TRBJ2-4, with TRBD2 matching 10 bases. Germline loops: CDR1 GTSNPN, CDR2 SVGIG (reference sequence). Trimming took 4 bases from V and 8 from J; bases not matched to a gene: 8. CDR3 size: 14 residues. Here the CDR3 DNA reads TGTGCCTGGACCACAGCGGGGGGGCCGTACATTCAGTACTTC. It specifies CAWTTAGGPYIQYF.